This is a list of T cell receptor beta chains from one sample in a study of T-cell reconstitution after alpha-beta-depleted transplantation in children. TCRdb passed the PCR reads through MiXCR, listing each CDR3 protein once. The profile shows a few hundred thousand distinct CDR3 sequences, over 10% of them singletons. The sequences come from PBMCs, mostly from graft donor cells, collected 360 days after TCRalphabeta/CD19-depleted stem cell transplant. The receptors were gathered from a male patient younger than 18 who had a stem cell transplant for acute myeloid leukemia, so the T cells may come from the graft donor. The CDR3 runs from the conserved cysteine through the conserved F or W.

J gene | V gene | CDR3 protein
TRBJ2-7 | TRBV20-1 | CSARENRDYEQYF
TRBJ2-3 | TRBV29-1 | CSVEWLLAGGPGDTQYF
TRBJ2-1 | TRBV5-1 | CASTSGQGTARGANEQFF
TRBJ2-1 | TRBV9 | CASSPTGTGYNEQFF
TRBJ2-5 | TRBV14 | CASSQVIAEETQYF
TRBJ1-3 | TRBV7-3 | CASSLFGASGNTIYF
TRBJ2-4 | TRBV28 | CASSLTPGGRNIQYF
TRBJ1-2 | TRBV30 | CAWSPGYGYTF
TRBJ2-5 | TRBV29-1 | CSVAEITQETQYF
TRBJ2-7 | TRBV20-1 | CSAQGTSGIFPYEQYF
TRBJ2-7 | TRBV15 | CATSSRDGGNEQYF
TRBJ1-3 | TRBV20-1 | CSAVPGLSPSGNTIYF
TRBJ2-3 | TRBV7-3 | CASSHGPDTQYF
TRBJ1-1 | TRBV6-2/TRBV6-3 | CASSYRALWDTEAFF
TRBJ2-5 | TRBV29-1 | CSVADRGPSDQYF
TRBJ1-4 | TRBV5-1 | CASSPYRGTNEKLFF
TRBJ2-5 | TRBV6-2/TRBV6-3 | CASSHTGREPETQYF
TRBJ2-7 | TRBV6-2/TRBV6-3 | CASGQSSYEQYF
TRBJ2-1 | TRBV20-1 | CSASPSGRGVQFF
TRBJ2-7 | TRBV19 | CATGTASYEQYF
TRBJ1-5 | TRBV20-1 | CSAPLFGQGGQPQHF
TRBJ1-4 | TRBV7-2 | CASSATGLTNEKLFF
TRBJ2-3 | TRBV11-1 | CASGSGVDGGRIGDTQYF
TRBJ2-3 | TRBV12-3/TRBV12-4 | CASIPYGGNTDTQYF
TRBJ2-5 | TRBV28 | CASSSQVPETQYF
TRBJ1-5 | TRBV18 | CASSPEGGINQPQHF
TRBJ2-5 | TRBV5-6 | CASSLIHGTQYF
TRBJ2-2 | TRBV25-1 | CASSEFFNGGTGELFF
TRBJ2-7 | TRBV27 | CASSLGNWGGGEQYF
TRBJ2-7 | TRBV20-1 | CSARWDRTTQGEQYF
TRBJ1-5 | TRBV12-3/TRBV12-4 | CASSLGQAFTNQPQHF